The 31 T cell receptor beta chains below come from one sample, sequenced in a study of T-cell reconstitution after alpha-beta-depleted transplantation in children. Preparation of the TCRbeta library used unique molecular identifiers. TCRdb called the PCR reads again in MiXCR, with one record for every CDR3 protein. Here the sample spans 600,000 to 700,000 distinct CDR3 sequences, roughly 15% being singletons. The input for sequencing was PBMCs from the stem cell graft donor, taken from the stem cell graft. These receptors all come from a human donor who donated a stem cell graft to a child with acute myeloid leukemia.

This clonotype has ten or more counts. CDR3 sequence reads: CASRWTAQETQYF. The CDR3 DNA sequence: TGTGCCAGCCGTTGGACAGCTCAAGAGACCCAGTACTTC. V is TRBV13 and J is TRBJ2-5; D is possibly TRBD1 (6 bases). V was pared by 8 bases and J by 2 bases, with 12 bases between. Germline V gene data show CDR1 as PRHDT and CDR2 as FYEKMQ (reference sequence). This CDR3 is built from 13 residues.

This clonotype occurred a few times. CDR3: CSARDARGPYEQYF. The CDR3 nucleotides read TGCAGTGCTAGAGATGCTCGGGGGCCCTACGAGCAGTACTTC. The chain recombines TRBV20-1 with TRBJ2-7; D might be TRBD1 or TRBD2, each matching 6 bases. The CDR3 has 14 residues. With 0 bases removed from V and 2 bases from J, the gap between germline ends came to 11 bases. Germline CDR1 is DFQATT and CDR2 is SNEGSKA (reference sequence).

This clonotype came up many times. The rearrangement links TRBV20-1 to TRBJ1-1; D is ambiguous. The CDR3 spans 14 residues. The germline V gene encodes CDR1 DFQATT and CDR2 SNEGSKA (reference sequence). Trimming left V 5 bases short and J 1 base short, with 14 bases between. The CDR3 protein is CSAQNGRENTEAFF. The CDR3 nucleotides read TGCAGTGCTCAGAACGGACGGGAGAACACTGAAGCTTTCTTT.

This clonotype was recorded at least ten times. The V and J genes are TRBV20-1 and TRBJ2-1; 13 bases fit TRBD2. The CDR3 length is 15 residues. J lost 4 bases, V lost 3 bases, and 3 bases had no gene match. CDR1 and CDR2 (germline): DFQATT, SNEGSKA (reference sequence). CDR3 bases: TGCAGTGCTAGGACTAGCGGGGGGCGTTACAATGAGCAGTTCTTC. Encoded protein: CSARTSGGRYNEQFF.

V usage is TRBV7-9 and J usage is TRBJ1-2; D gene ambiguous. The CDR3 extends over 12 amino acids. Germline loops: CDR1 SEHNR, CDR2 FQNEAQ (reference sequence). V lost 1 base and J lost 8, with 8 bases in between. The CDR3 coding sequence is TGTGCCAGCAGCTTAGGGGTGAAGGGCTACACCTTC. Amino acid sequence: CASSLGVKGYTF.

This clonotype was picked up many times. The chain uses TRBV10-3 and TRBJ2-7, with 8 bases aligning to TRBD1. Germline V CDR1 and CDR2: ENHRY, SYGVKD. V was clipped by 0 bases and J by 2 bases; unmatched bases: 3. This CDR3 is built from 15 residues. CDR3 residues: CAISESVTGAYEQYF. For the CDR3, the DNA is TGTGCCATCAGTGAGTCCGTGACAGGGGCCTACGAGCAGTACTTC.

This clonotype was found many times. For the CDR3, the DNA is TGCAGTGCTAGAAGAGGGGGCGGACGGATGAACACTGAAGCTTTCTTT. Protein product: CSARRGGGRMNTEAFF. The chain joins TRBV20-1 to TRBJ1-1; 7 bases are a match to TRBD1. Germline lookup yields CDR1 DFQATT and CDR2 SNEGSKA (reference sequence). V lost 2 bases to trimming and J lost 0 bases; unmatched junction nucleotides: 9. The CDR3 runs 16 residues.

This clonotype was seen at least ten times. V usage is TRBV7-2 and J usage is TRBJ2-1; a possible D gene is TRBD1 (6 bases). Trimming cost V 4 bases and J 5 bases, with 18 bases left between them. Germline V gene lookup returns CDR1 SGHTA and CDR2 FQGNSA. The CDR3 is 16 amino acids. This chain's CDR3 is CASSSQTGGLDNEQFF. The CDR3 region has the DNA TGTGCCAGCAGCTCTCAGACAGGTGGGTTGGACAATGAGCAGTTCTTC.

The CDR3 DNA reads as TGCAGCGTTGAGGGTCCACCTCCCTGGGATGGCTACACCTTC. Its protein product is CSVEGPPPWDGYTF. The chain has TRBV29-1 and TRBJ1-2; D is ambiguous. Germline V gene sequence: CDR1 SQVTM, CDR2 ANQGSEA. The CDR3 length is 14 residues. V lost 3 bases, J lost 6 bases, and 17 bases lay in between. The variable domain in full, with the rest retrieved from reference TRBV29-1 and TRBJ1-2, is SAVISQKPSRDICQRGTSLTIQCQVDSQVTMMFWYRQQPGQSLTLIATANQGSEATYESGFVIDKFPISRPNLTFSTLTVSNMSPEDSSIYLCSVEGPPPWDGYTFGSGTRLTVV.

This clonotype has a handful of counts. The CDR3 is CASKESGGGPYYNEQFF. The CDR3 DNA sequence: TGTGCCAGCAAAGAGAGCGGGGGAGGTCCCTACTACAATGAGCAGTTCTTC. The V call is TRBV12-3 or TRBV12-4, the J call TRBJ2-1; the match to TRBD2 covers 8 bases. The CDR3 loop spans 17 amino acids. Trimming took 7 bases from V and 3 from J; bases not matched to a gene: 14.

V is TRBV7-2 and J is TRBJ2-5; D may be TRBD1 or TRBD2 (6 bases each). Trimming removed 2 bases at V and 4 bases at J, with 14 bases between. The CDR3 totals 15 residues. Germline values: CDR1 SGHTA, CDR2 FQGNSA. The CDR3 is CASSLPLGGRETQYF. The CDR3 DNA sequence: TGTGCCAGCAGCTTACCCTTAGGGGGGCGAGAGACCCAGTACTTC.

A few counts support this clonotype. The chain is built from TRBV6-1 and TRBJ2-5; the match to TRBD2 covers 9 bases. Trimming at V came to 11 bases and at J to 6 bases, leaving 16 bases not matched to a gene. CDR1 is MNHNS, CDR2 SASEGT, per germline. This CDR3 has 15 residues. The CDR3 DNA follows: TGTGCCGGCGGTCTGGAGGCGGGGGGGCCCCAGACCCAGTACTTC. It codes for CAGGLEAGGPQTQYF.

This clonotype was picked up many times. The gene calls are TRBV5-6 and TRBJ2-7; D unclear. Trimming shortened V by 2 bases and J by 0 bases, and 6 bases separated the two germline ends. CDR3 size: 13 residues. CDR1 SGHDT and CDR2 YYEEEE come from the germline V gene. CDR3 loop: CASSLFSSYEQYV. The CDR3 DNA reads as TGTGCCAGCAGCTTATTTAGCTCCTACGAGCAGTACGTC.

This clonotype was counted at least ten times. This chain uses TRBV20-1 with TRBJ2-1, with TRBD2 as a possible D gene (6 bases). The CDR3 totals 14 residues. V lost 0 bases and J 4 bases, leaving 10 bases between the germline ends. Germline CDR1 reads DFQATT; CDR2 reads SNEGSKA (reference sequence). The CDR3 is CSARDLAGYNEQFF. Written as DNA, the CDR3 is TGCAGTGCTAGAGATCTGGCGGGGTACAATGAGCAGTTCTTC.

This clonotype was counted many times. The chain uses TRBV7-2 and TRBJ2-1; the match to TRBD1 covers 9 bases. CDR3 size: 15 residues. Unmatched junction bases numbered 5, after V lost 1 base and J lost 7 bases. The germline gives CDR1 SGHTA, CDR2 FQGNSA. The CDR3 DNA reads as TGTGCCAGCAGCTTAGGAGGGACAGGGCGGAATGAGCAGTTCTTC. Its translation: CASSLGGTGRNEQFF.

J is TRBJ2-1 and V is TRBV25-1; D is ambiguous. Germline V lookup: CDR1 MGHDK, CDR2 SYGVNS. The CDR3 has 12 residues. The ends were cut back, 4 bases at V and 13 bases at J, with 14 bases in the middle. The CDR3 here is CASSVSRNFQFF. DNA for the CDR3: TGTGCCAGCAGTGTCTCCCGAAACTTTCAGTTCTTC.

The CDR3 DNA is TGTGCCAGCAGCTTATGGGACAGGGGGCGCGTTGAGACCCAGTACTTC. It is translated as CASSLWDRGRVETQYF. The chain recombines TRBV7-6 with TRBJ2-5, with 12 bases fitting TRBD1. Germline V gene data show CDR1 as SGHVS and CDR2 as FNYEAQ. Trimming removed 2 bases from V and 5 bases from J; junction bases left unmatched: 6. The CDR3 spans 16 residues.

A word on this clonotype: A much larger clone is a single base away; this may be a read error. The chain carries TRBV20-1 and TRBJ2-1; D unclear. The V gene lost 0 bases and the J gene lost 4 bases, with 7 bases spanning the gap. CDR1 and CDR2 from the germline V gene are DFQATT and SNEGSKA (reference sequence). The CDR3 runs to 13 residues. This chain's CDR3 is CSARDWAYNEQFF. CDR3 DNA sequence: TGCAGTGCTAGAGATTGGGCATACAATGAGCAGTTCTTC.

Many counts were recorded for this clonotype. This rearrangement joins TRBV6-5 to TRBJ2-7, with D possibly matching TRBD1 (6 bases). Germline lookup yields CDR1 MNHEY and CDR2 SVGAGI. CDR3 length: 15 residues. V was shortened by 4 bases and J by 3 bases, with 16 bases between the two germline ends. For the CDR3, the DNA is TGTGCCAGCAGTTTACAGGGAGCAACACACTACGAGCAGTACTTC. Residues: CASSLQGATHYEQYF.

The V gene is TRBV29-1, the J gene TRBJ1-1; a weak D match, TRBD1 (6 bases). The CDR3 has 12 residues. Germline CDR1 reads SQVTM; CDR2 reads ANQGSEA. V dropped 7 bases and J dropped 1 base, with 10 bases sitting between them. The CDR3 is CSAGQTNTEAFF. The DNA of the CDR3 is TGCAGCGCCGGACAGACGAACACTGAAGCTTTCTTT. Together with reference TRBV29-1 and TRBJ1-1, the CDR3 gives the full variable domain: SAVISQKPSRDICQRGTSLTIQCQVDSQVTMMFWYRQQPGQSLTLIATANQGSEATYESGFVIDKFPISRPNLTFSTLTVSNMSPEDSSIYLCSAGQTNTEAFFGQGTRLTVV.

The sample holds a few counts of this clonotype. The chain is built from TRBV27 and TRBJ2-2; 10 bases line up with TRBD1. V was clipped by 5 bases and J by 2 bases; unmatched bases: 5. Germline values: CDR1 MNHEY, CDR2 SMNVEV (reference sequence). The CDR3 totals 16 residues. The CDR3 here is CASSRGTGVNTGELFF. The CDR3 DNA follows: TGTGCCAGCAGTAGAGGGACAGGGGTTAACACCGGGGAGCTGTTTTTT.

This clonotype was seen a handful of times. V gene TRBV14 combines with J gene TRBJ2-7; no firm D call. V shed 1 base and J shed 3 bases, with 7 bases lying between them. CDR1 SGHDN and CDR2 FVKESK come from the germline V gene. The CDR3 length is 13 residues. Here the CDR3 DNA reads TGTGCCAGCAGCCAAGTCTGGGACTACGAGCAGTACTTC. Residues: CASSQVWDYEQYF.

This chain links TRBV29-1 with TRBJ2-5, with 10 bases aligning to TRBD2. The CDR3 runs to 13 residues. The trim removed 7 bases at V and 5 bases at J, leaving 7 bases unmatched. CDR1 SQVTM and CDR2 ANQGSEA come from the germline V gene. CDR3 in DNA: TGCAGCGGGCGGACTAGCGGAGGCGAGACCCAGTACTTC. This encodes CSGRTSGGETQYF.

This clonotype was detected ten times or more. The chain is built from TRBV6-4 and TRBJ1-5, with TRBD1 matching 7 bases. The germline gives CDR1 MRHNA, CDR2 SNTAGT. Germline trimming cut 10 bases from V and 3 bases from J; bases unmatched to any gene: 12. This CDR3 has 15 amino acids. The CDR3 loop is CANSMTGPHNQPQHF. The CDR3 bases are TGTGCCAATTCGATGACAGGGCCCCACAATCAGCCCCAGCATTTT.

This chain's CDR3 is CASSRGSPLGYTF. The CDR3 coding sequence is TGTGCCAGTTCCCGAGGGTCCCCCCTGGGCTACACCTTC. The chain uses TRBV6-1 and TRBJ1-2, with D unclear. Germline V gene lookup returns CDR1 MNHNS and CDR2 SASEGT. V dropped 9 bases and J dropped 8 bases, with 19 bases sitting between them. This CDR3 is built from 13 residues.

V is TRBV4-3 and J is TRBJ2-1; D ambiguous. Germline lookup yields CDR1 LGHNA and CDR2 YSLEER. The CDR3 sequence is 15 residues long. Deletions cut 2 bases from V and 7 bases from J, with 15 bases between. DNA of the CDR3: TGCGCCAGCAGCCAATCCGTTAGTACTCCGAATGAGCAGTTCTTC. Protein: CASSQSVSTPNEQFF.

The CDR3, as DNA: TGTGCCAGCAGCTTAATCGGGTCTGATACGCAGTATTTT. Its translation is CASSLIGSDTQYF. The rearrangement joins TRBV7-2 to TRBJ2-3; D is unclear. The germline V and J ends were trimmed by 2 bases and 6 bases, with 9 bases remaining between them. Per germline, CDR1 SGHTA and CDR2 FQGNSA. This CDR3 is built from 13 residues.

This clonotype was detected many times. CDR3 sequence: CASSEGQGRADTQYF. The CDR3 DNA is TGTGCCAGCAGCGAAGGACAGGGGCGGGCAGATACGCAGTATTTT. The chain carries TRBV9 and TRBJ2-3; TRBD1 aligns across 9 bases. V lost 3 bases, J lost 4 bases, and 6 bases stayed unmatched. Germline V lookup: CDR1 SGDLS, CDR2 YYNGEE. This CDR3 has 15 residues.

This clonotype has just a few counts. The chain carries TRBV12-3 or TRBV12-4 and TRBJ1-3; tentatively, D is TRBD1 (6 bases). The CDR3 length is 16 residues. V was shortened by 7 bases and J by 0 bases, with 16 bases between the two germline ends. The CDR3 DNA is TGTGCCAGCAACCGCTCAAGGGGGAGCTCTGGAAACACCATATATTTT. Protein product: CASNRSRGSSGNTIYF.

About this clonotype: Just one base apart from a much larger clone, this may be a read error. The CDR3: CSALGLAGGPCEQYF. CDR3 in DNA: TGCAGTGCCCTTGGACTAGCGGGGGGACCCTGCGAGCAGTACTTC. The chain uses TRBV20-1 and TRBJ2-7, with TRBD2 identical over 14 bases. Germline V gene data show CDR1 as DFQATT and CDR2 as SNEGSKA (reference sequence). With 6 bases clipped from V and 6 bases from J, the junction kept 10 bases outside the gene matches. There are 15 residues in the CDR3.

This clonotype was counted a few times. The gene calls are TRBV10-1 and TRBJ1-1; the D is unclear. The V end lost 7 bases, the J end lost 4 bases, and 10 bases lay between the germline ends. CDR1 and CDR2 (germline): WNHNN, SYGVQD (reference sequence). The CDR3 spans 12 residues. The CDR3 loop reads CASTGKGTEAFF. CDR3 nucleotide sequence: TGCGCCAGCACCGGGAAGGGCACTGAAGCTTTCTTT.